The entry that follows covers one T cell receptor (beta chain) sequence. This clonotype was detected ten times or more. Its antigen is currently not known. The record has no base qualities; no much larger clone is one base away. The data originate from a study of early T cells in non-severe SARS-CoV-2 infection (dated by TCRdb to about 2021). A note on the overall study: Bulk RNA from unsorted whole blood was used for TCR sequencing, so alpha and beta chains could not be paired.

The paper as a whole reports these results and caveats: VDJdb matching was skewed toward anti-spike CD8 responses and likely underestimated virus-specific expansions by missing private and CD4 specificities.

The library was generated by 5' RACE. Sequenced using a NextSeq 500. Unique molecular identifiers were attached to individual cDNA molecules in the TCR library protocol so that sequencing error and PCR bias could be corrected. Both TCR alpha and beta chains were sequenced, and tight co-correlation was observed between alpha and beta sequence abundances in each sample. For the original study's pipeline: V gene, J gene and CDR3 annotation of TCR sequences was performed with Decombinator V4. TCRs were defined as expanded if a significant change between any two time points was detected under a Poisson model with p below 0.0001. TCR abundances were normalised to the total number of TCRs sequenced in each sample and reported as counts per million. TRAV1-2 paired with TRAJ12, TRAJ20 or TRAJ33 defined MAIT TCRs, while TRAV10 paired with TRAJ18 defined iNKT TCRs. A search of VDJdb, accessed on 1 November 2021, was run for TCRs annotated to CMV, EBV and SARS-CoV-2, with TCRs annotated for multiple antigens excluded. TCRdb took the public reads, trimmed them with fastp at Q25, ran MiXCR for clone calling and kept in-frame beta chains. Under each unique CDR3 protein, matching rows form one entry showing the most common genes and DNA. Clone size and V and J calls follow TCRdb, not the original study. The sample has more than 80,000 distinct CDR3 sequences on record, approximately 11% of them singletons. The ten largest clonotypes hold approximately 5% of the sample.

The CDR3 spans 16 residues, from the cysteine through the phenylalanine. The sequence is cut down to CDR3 DNA, 48 bases in frame from base 1. The germline V gene provides CDR1 SGHVS and CDR2 FNYEAQ. V is cut by 5 bases and J by 6 bases, and the space between the germline ends is 19 bases. The study was a case-control design nested within a healthcare worker cohort in London, UK, with weekly nasopharyngeal swab PCR tests and blood sampling. Healthcare workers were recruited between 23 and 31 March 2020, during the week of the UK lockdown, and were followed weekly for up to roughly 15 weeks. The sequence derives from an adult who was a healthcare worker with PCR-confirmed SARS-CoV-2 infection or an uninfected control (not recorded which). The sample was whole blood. The sequence joins TRBV7-6 to TRBJ2-2; TRBD1 is possibly the D segment (5 matching bases). CDR3 protein: CASSPRWGAVAGELFF. The sequenced DNA: TGTGCCAGCAGCCCCAGGTGGGGCGCGGTAGCCGGGGAGCTGTTTTTT.